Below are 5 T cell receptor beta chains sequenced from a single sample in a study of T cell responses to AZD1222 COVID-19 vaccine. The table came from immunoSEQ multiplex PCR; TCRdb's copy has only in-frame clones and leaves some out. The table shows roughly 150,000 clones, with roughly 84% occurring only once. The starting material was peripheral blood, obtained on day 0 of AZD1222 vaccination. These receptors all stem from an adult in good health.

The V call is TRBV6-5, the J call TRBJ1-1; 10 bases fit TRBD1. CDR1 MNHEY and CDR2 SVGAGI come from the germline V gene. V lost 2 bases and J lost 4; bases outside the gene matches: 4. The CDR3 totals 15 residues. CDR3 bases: TGTGCCAGCAGTTACCCGGGACAGGGGACCACTGAAGCTTTCTTT. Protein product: CASSYPGQGTTEAFF.

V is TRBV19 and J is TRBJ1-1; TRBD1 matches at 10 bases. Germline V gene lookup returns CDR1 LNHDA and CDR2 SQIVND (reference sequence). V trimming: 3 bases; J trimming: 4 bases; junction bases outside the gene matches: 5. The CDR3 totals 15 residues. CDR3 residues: CASSMGTGVGTEAFF. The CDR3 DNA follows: TGTGCCAGTAGTATGGGGACAGGGGTAGGCACTGAAGCTTTCTTT.

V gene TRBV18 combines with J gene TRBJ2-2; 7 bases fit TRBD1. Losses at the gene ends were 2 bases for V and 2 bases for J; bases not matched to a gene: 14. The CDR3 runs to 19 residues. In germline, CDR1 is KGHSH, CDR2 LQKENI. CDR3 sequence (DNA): TGTGCCAGCTCACCAGTGACAGGGAGTACAGTGGTTAACACCGGGGAGCTGTTTTTT. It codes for CASSPVTGSTVVNTGELFF.

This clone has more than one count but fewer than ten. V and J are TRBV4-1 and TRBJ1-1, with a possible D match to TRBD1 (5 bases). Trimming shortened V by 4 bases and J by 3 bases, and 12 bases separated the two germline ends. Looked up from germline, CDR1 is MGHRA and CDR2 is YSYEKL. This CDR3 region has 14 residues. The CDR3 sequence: CASSPQVGDTEAFF. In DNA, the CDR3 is TGCGCCAGCAGCCCCCAAGTGGGGGACACTGAAGCTTTCTTT.

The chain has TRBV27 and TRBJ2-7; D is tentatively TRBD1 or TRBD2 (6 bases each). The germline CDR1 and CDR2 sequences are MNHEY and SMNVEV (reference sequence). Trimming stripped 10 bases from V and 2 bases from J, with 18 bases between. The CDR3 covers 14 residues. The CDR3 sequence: CATSGGLPTYEQYF. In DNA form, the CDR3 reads TGTGCCACCTCTGGGGGGCTCCCCACCTACGAGCAGTACTTC.